This record covers a single T cell receptor beta chain. These data come from a study of blood T cell repertoires in COVID-19. Study details: COVID-19 samples from acute and convalescent phases originated in the United States, Italy and Spain. The analysed material was cDNA or gDNA that came from T cells, B-cell-depleted T cells, or PBMCs.

As originally analysed: Reference gene primer amplification gave nucleated cell count estimates. Profiled with immunoSEQ multiplex PCR; TCRdb holds only in-frame clones, not every one. That table supplies the V and J calls and clone size; D and trimming were determined from the DNA. The table records 150,000 to 200,000 clones, 82% of them present only once. Germline lookup yields CDR1 SGHRS and CDR2 YFSETQ. The CDR3 extends over 16 amino acids. Trimming took 7 bases from V and 2 from J; bases not matched to a gene: 5. Participants had their cohort set by participant-reported clinical history. The sample comprised PBMCs or T cells enriched from blood (not recorded which). The chain combines TRBV5-1 with TRBJ2-1; the match to TRBD2 covers 14 bases. The TCR comes from a man aged 50-60 years who had recovered from COVID-19. In nucleotides, the CDR3 is TGCGCCAGCCGCAGGACTAGCGGGAGGACCTACAATGAGCAGTTCTTC. It codes for CASRRTSGRTYNEQFF.